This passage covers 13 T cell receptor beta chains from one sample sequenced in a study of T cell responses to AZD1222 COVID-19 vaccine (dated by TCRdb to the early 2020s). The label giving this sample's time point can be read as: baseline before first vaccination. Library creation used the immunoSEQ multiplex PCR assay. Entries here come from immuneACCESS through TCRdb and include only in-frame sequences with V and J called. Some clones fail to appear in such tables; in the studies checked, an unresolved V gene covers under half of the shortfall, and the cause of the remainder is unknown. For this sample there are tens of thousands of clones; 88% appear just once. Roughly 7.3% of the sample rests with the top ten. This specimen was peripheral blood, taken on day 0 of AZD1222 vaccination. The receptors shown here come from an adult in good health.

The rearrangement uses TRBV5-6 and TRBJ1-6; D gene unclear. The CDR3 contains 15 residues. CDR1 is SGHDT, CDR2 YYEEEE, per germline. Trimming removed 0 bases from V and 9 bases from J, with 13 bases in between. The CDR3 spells CASSLEGNLGSPLHF. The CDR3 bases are TGTGCCAGCAGCTTGGAAGGGAATCTAGGTTCACCCCTCCACTTT.

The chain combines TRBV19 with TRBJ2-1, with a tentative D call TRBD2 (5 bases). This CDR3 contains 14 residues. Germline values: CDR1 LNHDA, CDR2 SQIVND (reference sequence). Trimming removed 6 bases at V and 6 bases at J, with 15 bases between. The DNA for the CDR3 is TGTGCCAGTAGCCCGGAGTCACGGGGCAATGAGCAGTTCTTC. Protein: CASSPESRGNEQFF. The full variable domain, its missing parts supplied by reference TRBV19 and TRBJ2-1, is DGGITQSPKYLFRKEGQNVTLSCEQNLNHDAMYWYRQDPGQGLRLIYYSQIVNDFQKGDIAEGYSVSREKKESFPLTVTSAQKNPTAFYLCASSPESRGNEQFFGPGTRLTVL.

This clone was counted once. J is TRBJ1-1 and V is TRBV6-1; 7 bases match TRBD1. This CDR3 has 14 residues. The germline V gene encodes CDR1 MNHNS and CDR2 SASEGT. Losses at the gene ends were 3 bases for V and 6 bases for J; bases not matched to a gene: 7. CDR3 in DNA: TGTGCCAGCAGTGATCCTCAGGGGGGTCCTGAAGCTTTCTTT. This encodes CASSDPQGGPEAFF.

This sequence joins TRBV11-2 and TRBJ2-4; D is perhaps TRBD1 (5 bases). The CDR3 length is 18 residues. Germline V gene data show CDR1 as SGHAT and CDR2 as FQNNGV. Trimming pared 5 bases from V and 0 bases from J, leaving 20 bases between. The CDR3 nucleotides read TGTGCCAGCAGCCCATCTCTGACAGTTAAACTAGCCAAAAACATTCAGTACTTC. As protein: CASSPSLTVKLAKNIQYF.

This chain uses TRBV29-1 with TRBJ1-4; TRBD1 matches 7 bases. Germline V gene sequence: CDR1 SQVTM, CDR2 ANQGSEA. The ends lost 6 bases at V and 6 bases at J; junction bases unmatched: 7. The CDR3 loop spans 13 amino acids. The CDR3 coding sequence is TGCAGCGTCCAGCGGGACAGCCATGAAAAACTGTTTTTT. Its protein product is CSVQRDSHEKLFF. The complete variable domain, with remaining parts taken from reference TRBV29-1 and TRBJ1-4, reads SAVISQKPSRDICQRGTSLTIQCQVDSQVTMMFWYRQQPGQSLTLIATANQGSEATYESGFVIDKFPISRPNLTFSTLTVSNMSPEDSSIYLCSVQRDSHEKLFFGSGTQLSVL.

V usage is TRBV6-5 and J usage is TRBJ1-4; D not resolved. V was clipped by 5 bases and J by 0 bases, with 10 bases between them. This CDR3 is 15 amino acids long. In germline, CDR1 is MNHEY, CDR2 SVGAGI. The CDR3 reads CASSTYPATNEKLFF. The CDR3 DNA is TGTGCCAGCAGTACCTATCCTGCAACTAATGAAAAACTGTTTTTT.

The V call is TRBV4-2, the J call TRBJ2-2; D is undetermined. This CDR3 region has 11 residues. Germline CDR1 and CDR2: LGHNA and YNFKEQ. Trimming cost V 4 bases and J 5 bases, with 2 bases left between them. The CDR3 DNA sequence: TGTGCCAGCAGCCTAACCGGGGAGCTGTTTTTT. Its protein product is CASSLTGELFF.

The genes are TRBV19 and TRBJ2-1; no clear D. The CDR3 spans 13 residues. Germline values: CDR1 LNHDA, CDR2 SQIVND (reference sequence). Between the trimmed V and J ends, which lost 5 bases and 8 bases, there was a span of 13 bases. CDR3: CASSYATLDEQFF. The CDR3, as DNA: TGTGCCAGTAGTTACGCGACTTTGGATGAGCAGTTCTTC. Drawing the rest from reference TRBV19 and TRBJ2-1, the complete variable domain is DGGITQSPKYLFRKEGQNVTLSCEQNLNHDAMYWYRQDPGQGLRLIYYSQIVNDFQKGDIAEGYSVSREKKESFPLTVTSAQKNPTAFYLCASSYATLDEQFFGPGTRLTVL.

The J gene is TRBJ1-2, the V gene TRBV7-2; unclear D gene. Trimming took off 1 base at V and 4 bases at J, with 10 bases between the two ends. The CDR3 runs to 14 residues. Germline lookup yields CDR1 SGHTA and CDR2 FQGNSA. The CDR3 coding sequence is TGTGCCAGCAGCTTAGGGCTGGGGTTCTATGGCTACACCTTC. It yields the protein CASSLGLGFYGYTF.

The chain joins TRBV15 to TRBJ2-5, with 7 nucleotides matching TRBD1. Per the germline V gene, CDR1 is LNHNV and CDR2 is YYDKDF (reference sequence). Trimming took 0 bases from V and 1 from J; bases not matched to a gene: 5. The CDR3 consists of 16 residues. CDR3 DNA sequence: TGTGCCACCAGCAGAGATCGAGGGGGCGGCCAAGAGACCCAGTACTTC. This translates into CATSRDRGGGQETQYF.

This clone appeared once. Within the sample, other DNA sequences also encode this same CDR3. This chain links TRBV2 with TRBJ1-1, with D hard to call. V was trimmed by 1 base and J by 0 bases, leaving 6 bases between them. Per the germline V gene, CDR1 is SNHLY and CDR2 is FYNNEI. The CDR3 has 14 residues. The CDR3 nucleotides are TGTGCCAGCAGTGAAGAGCATCTGAACACTGAAGCTTTCTTT. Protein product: CASSEEHLNTEAFF.

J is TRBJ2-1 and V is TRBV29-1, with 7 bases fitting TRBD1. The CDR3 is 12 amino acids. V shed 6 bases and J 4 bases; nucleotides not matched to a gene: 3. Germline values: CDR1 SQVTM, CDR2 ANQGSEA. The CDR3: CSVDRVYNEQFF. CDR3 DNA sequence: TGCAGCGTAGACAGGGTATACAATGAGCAGTTCTTC.

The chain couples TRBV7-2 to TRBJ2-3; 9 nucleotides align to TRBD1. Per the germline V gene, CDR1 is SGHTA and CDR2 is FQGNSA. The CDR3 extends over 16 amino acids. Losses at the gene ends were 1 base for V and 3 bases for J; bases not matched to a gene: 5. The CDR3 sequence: CASSLVGTGRTDTQYF. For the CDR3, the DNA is TGTGCCAGCAGCTTAGTTGGGACAGGGAGAACAGATACGCAGTATTTT.